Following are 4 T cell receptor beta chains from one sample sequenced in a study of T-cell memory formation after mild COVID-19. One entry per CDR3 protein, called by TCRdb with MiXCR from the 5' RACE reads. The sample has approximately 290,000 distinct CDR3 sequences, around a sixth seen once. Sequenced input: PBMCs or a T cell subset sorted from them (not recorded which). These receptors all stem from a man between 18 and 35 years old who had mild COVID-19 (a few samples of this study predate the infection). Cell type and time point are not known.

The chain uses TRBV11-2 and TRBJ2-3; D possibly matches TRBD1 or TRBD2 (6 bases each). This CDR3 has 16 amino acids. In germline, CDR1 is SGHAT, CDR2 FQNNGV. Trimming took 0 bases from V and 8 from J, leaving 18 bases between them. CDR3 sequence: CASSLDVWGASGTQYF. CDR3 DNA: TGTGCCAGCAGCTTAGATGTTTGGGGGGCCTCGGGTACGCAGTATTTT.

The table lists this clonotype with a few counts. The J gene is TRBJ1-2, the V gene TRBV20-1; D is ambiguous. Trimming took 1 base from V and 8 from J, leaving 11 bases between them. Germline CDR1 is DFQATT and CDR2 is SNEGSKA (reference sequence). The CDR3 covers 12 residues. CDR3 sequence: CSARVPVAGYTF. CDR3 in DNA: TGCAGTGCTAGAGTCCCGGTAGCCGGCTACACCTTC.

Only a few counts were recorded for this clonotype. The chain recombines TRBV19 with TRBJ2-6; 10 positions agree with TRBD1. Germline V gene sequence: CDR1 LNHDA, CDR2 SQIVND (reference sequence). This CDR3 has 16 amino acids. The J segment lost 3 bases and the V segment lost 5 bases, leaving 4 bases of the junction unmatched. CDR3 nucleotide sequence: TGTGCCAGTAGTCGACAGGGGGCGATTGGGGCCAACGTCCTGACTTTC. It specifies CASSRQGAIGANVLTF.

The DNA of the CDR3 is TGTGCCAGCAGTTACAGGGCCTTAAATCAGCCCCAGCATTTT. Translation gives CASSYRALNQPQHF. This sequence joins TRBV6-2 or TRBV6-3 and TRBJ1-5; D not certain. V was cut by 2 bases and J by 4 bases, with 9 bases left in between. This CDR3 has 14 residues. Looked up from germline, CDR1 is MNHEY and CDR2 is SVGEGT.